Reported below is one TCR beta chain. The data belong to a study of low-dose radiotherapy and immunotherapy resistance in tumors. The time point here: after trial treatment. Sample treatment: LDRT plus nivolumab, ipilimumab, low-dose cyclophosphamide and aspirin (RACIN trial). Along with nivolumab and ipilimumab, donors received aspirin, low-dose cyclophosphamide and low-dose radiotherapy. TRAV- and TRBV-specific primers primed first-strand cDNA, covering alpha and beta chains. TCR amplification ran about 20 PCR cycles using constant-region and V-primer adapter primers. In vitro transcription amplified isolated mRNA. TCRdb used MiXCR to reprocess the reads, holding one entry per CDR3 protein. The sample shows 65,000 to 85,000 distinct CDR3 sequences, around a sixth of them seen only once. V was pared by 2 bases and J by 4 bases, with 8 bases of the junction left unmatched. The germline V gene encodes CDR1 SQVTM and CDR2 ANQGSEA. The CDR3 is 15 residues long.

Sequenced here: PBMCs, sampled after low-dose radiotherapy plus immunotherapy. The chain is built from TRBV29-1 and TRBJ2-7; TRBD1 aligns across 10 bases. The TCR comes from a male donor with prostate cancer. In nucleotides, the CDR3 is TGCAGCGTTGAAAGCGGACAGGGGGATGTGTACGAGCAGTACTTC. It encodes CSVESGQGDVYEQYF.